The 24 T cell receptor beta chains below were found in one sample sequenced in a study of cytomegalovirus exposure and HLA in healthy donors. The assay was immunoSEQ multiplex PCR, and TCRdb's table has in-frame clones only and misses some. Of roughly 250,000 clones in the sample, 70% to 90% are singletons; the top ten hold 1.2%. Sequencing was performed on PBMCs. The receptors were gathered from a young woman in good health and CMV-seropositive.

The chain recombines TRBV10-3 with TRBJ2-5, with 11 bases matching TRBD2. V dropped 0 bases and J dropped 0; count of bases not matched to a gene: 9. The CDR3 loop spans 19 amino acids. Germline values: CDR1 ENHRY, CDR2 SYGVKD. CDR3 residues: CAISESPLAGGQYQETQYF. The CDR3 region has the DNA TGTGCCATCAGTGAGTCCCCGCTAGCGGGAGGTCAGTACCAAGAGACCCAGTACTTC.

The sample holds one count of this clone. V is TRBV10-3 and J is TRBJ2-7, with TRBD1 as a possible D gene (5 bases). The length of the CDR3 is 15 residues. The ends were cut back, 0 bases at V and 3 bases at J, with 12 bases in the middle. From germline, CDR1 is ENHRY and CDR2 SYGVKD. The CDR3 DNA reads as TGTGCCATCAGTGAGTCGAAACAGGTTAACTACGAGCAGTACTTC. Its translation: CAISESKQVNYEQYF.

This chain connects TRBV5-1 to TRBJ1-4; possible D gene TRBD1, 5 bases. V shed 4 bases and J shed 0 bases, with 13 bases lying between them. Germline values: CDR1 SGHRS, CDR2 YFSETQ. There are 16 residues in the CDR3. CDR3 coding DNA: TGCGCCAGCAGCACAACGGGGGTTGCAACTAATGAAAAACTGTTTTTT. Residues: CASSTTGVATNEKLFF. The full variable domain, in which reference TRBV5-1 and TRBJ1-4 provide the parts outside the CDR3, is KAGVTQTPRYLIKTRGQQVTLSCSPISGHRSVSWYQQTPGQGLQFLFEYFSETQRNKGNFPGRFSGRQFSNSRSEMNVSTLELGDSALYLCASSTTGVATNEKLFFGSGTQLSVL.

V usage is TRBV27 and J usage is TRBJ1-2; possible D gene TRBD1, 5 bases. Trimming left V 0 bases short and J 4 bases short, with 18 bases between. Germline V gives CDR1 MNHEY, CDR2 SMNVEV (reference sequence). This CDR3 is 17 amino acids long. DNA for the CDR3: TGTGCCAGCAGTTTATCAAGGGGAGGGGCGCCCGTCTATGGCTACACCTTC. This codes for CASSLSRGGAPVYGYTF.

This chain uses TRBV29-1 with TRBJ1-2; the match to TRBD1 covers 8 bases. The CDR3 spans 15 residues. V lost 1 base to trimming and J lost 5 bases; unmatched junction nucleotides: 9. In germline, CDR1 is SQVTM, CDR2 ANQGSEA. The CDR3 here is CSVEVGQGRGYGYTF. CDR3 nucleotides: TGCAGCGTTGAAGTAGGACAGGGTAGGGGTTATGGCTACACCTTC.

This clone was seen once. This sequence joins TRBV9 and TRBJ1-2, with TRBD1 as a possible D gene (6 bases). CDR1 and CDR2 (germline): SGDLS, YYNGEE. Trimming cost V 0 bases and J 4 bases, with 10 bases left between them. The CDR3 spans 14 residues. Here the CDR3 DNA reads TGTGCCAGCAGCGTAGGGGACACCGCCTATGGCTACACCTTC. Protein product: CASSVGDTAYGYTF.

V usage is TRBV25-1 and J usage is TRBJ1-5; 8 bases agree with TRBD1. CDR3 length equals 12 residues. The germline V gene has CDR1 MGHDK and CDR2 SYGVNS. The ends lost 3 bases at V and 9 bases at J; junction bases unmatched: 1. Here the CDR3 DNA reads TGTGCCAGCAGTGACACAGGGGGGCCCCAGCATTTT. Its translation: CASSDTGGPQHF.

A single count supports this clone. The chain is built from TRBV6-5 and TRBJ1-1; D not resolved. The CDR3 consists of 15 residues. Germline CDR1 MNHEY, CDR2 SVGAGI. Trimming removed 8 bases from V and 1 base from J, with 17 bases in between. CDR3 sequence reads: CASGLIRHSNTEAFF. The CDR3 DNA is TGTGCCAGCGGGCTTATCCGGCACTCGAACACTGAAGCTTTCTTT.

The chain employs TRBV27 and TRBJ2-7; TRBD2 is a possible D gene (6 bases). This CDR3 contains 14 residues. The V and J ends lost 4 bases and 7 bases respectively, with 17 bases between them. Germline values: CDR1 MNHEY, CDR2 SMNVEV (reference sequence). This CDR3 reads CASSWGVGDSEQYF. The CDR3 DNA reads TGTGCCAGCAGTTGGGGGGTGGGTGACAGTGAGCAGTACTTC.

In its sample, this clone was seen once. CDR3 DNA sequence: TGTGCCAGCACCCCCAGCGGGAGGGTCGATGAGCAGTTCTTC. Translation gives CASTPSGRVDEQFF. The V call is TRBV27, the J call TRBJ2-1; 10 bases agree with TRBD2. Germline CDR1 is MNHEY and CDR2 is SMNVEV (reference sequence). V lost 7 bases to trimming and J lost 8 bases; unmatched junction nucleotides: 8. The CDR3 is 14 residues long.

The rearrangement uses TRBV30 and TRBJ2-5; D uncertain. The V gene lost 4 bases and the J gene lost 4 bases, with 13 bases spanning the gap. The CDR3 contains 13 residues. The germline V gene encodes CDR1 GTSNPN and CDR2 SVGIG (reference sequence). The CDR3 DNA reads TGTGCCTGGAATTTTGTAGCCGGAGAGACCCAGTACTTC. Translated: CAWNFVAGETQYF.

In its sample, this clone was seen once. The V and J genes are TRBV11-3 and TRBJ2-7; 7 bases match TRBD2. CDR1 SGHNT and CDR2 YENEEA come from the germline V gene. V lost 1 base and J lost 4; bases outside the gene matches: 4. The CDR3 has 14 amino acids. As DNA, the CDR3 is TGTGCCAGCAGCTTAGCGGCGGGAGCGTACGAGCAGTACTTC. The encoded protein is CASSLAAGAYEQYF.

The CDR3 protein is CASSEWGVGEQYF. In DNA form, the CDR3 reads TGTGCCAGCAGTGAATGGGGGGTCGGTGAGCAGTACTTC. The gene calls are TRBV25-1 and TRBJ2-7, with TRBD2 as a possible D gene (6 bases). CDR1 and CDR2 (germline): MGHDK, SYGVNS. Trimming cost V 1 base and J 7 bases, with 11 bases left between them. CDR3 size: 13 residues.

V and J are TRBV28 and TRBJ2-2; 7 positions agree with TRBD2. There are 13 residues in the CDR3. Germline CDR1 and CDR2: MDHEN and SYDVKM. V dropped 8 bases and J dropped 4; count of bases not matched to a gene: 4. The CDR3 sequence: CASREVGTGELFF. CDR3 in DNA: TGTGCCAGCCGGGAGGTCGGCACCGGGGAGCTGTTTTTT.

The DNA for the CDR3 is TGTGCCAGCAGTGAAGCGGGACTGGAGGTGTCTGGAAACACCATATATTTT. Translation: CASSEAGLEVSGNTIYF. The chain carries TRBV6-1 and TRBJ1-3; possible D gene TRBD1, 5 bases. The V end lost 0 bases, the J end lost 1 base, and 13 bases lay between the germline ends. From germline, CDR1 is MNHNS and CDR2 SASEGT. There are 17 residues in the CDR3.

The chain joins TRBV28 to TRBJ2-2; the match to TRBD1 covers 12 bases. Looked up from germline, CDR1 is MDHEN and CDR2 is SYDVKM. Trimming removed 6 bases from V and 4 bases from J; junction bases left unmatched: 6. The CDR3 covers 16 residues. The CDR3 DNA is TGTGCCAGCAGCCGGGGACAGGGGGCGGTCACCGGGGAGCTGTTTTTT. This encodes CASSRGQGAVTGELFF.

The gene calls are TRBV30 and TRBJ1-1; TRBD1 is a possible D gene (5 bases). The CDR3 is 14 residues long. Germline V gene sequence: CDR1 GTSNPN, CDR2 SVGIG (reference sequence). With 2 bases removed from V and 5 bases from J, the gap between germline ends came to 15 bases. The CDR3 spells CAWSSWRGGTEAFF. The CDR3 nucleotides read TGTGCCTGGAGTTCTTGGAGGGGTGGGACTGAAGCTTTCTTT.

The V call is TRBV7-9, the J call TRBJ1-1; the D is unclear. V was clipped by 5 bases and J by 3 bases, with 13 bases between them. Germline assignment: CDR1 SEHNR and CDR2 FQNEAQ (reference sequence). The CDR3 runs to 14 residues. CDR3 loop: CASSRPPRDTEAFF. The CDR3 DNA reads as TGTGCCAGCAGCCGCCCGCCCCGGGACACTGAAGCTTTCTTT.

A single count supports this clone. As DNA, the CDR3 is TGCGCCAGCAAGGCGGGAGGGCCGTACAATGAGCAGTTCTTC. This codes for CASKAGGPYNEQFF. The J gene is TRBJ2-1, the V gene TRBV5-1, with 9 positions matching TRBD2. The length of the CDR3 is 14 residues. Germline trimming cut 6 bases from V and 4 bases from J; bases unmatched to any gene: 5. Looked up from germline, CDR1 is SGHRS and CDR2 is YFSETQ.

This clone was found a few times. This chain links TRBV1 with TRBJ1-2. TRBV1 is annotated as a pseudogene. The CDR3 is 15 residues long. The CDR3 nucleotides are TGCACCAGCAGCCCCGCCCCGGGGAAGCAGTATGGCTACACCTTC. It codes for CTSSPAPGKQYGYTF.

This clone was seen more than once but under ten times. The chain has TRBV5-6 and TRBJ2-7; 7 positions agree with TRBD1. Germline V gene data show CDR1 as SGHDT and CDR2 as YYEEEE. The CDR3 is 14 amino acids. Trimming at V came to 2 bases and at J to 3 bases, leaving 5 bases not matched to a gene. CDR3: CASSFTQGFYEQYF. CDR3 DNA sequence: TGTGCCAGCAGCTTTACACAGGGGTTCTACGAGCAGTACTTC. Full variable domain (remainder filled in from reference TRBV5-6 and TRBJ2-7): DAGVTQSPTHLIKTRGQQVTLRCSPKSGHDTVSWYQQALGQGPQFIFQYYEEEERQRGNFPDRFSGHQFPNYSSELNVNALLLGDSALYLCASSFTQGFYEQYFGPGTRLTVT.

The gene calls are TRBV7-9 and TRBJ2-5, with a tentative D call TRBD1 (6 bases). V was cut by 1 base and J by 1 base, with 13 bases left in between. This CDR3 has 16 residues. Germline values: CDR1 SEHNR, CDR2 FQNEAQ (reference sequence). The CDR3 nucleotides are TGTGCCAGCAGCTTAGAGCCTTGGGGGCTCCAAGAGACCCAGTACTTC. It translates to CASSLEPWGLQETQYF.

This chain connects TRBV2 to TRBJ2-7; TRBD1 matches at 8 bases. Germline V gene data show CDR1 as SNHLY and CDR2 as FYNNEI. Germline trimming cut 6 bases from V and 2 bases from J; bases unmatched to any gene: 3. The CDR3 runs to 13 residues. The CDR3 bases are TGTGCCAGCAGGGGACAGGACCCCTACGAGCAGTACTTC. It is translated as CASRGQDPYEQYF.

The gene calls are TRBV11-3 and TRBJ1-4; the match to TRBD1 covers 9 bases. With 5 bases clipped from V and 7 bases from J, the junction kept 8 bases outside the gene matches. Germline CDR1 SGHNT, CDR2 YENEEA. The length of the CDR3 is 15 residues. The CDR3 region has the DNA TGTGCCAGCAGCCGATGGACAGGGGCTCGTGAAAAACTGTTTTTT. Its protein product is CASSRWTGAREKLFF.